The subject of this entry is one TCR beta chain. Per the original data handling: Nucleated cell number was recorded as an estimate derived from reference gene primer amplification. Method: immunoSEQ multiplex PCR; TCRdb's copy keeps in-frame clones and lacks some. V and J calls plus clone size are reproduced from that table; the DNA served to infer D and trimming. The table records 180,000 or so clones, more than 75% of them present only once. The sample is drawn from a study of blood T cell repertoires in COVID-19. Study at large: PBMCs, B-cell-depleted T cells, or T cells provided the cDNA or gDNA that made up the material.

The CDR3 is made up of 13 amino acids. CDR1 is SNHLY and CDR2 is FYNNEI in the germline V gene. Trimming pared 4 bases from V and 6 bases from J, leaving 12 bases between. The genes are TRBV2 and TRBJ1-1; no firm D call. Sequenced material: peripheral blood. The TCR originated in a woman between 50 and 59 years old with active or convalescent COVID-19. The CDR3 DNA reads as TGTGCCAGCAGTGGCCAGACTCGAGCTGAAGCTTTCTTT. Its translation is CASSGQTRAEAFF.